Presented here are 2 T cell receptor beta chains from one specimen sequenced in a study of T cell responses to AZD1222 COVID-19 vaccine. Method: immunoSEQ multiplex PCR; TCRdb's copy keeps in-frame clones and lacks some. Among fewer than 70,000 clones listed, about 74% were seen once. Source: peripheral blood, taken 28 days after the second AZD1222 dose. The receptors come from an adult who received the AZD1222 COVID-19 vaccine.

This chain connects TRBV28 to TRBJ1-1, with D tentatively TRBD1 (5 bases). Germline values: CDR1 MDHEN, CDR2 SYDVKM. CDR3 size: 14 residues. V was pared by 5 bases and J by 8 bases, with 18 bases between. This chain's CDR3 is CASSKRRQGPEAFF. The CDR3 DNA sequence: TGTGCCAGCAGTAAACGGCGGCAGGGCCCAGAAGCTTTCTTT.

This chain uses TRBV5-6 with TRBJ2-2; D remains unclear. The V end lost 2 bases, the J end lost 1 base, and 6 bases lay between the germline ends. The CDR3 contains 14 residues. CDR1 and CDR2 from the germline V gene are SGHDT and YYEEEE. The CDR3 DNA reads TGTGCCAGCAGCTTACTGGGGAACACCGGGGAGCTGTTTTTT. Translated: CASSLLGNTGELFF.